This TCR beta chain comes out of a study of ipilimumab plus nivolumab after autologous stem cell transplantation (dated by TCRdb to about 2021). Regarding the research as a whole: Trial patients received a median of about 5 ipilimumab doses and under 10 nivolumab doses. Primary refractory and relapsed disease were included in the DLBCL cohort, with 18-month progression-free survival of 85.7% and 28.6%, respectively. The trial enrolled patients with high-risk diffuse large B cell lymphoma, mature T cell lymphoma, or multiple myeloma undergoing autologous transplant. The intent-to-treat population of the trial was made up of a few dozen patients. Study-wide conclusions, independent of this receptor: The authors concluded that, as post-transplant consolidation, combined checkpoint inhibition appeared tolerable. The authors stated that profiles of the T cell receptor repertoire, regulatory T cell phenotype and gut microbiota provided a biologic rationale for studying this approach further.

Libraries were made using the immunoSEQ multiplex PCR assay. The immuneACCESS repertoire file appears here via TCRdb, limited to in-frame rearrangements. These files lack a portion of the clones; in checked studies, under half of the deficit traces to unresolved V genes, and the cause of the others is not known. The sample has about 19,000 clones on record, approximately 85% of them singletons. Of the sample, 6.5% to 7.5% is held by the ten largest clones. Turning to this clone: There is no known antigen for this receptor. The sample holds no much larger clone one base away, and base qualities are not on file. This sample also contains other DNA sequences that code for the same CDR3.

Ipilimumab was given at 1 mg/kg intravenously on day 1 of selected weeks, and checkpoint therapy started 14 to 28 days after autologous transplant. Nivolumab was administered at 3 mg/kg intravenously on day 1 of weeks 1, 4, 7, 10, and every two weeks through week 26. Combined checkpoint inhibition with ipilimumab and nivolumab as consolidation after autologous stem cell transplantation was tested in a Phase Ib clinical trial. Clipping removes 5 bases from V and 3 bases from J, with 9 as the unmatched junction base count. Including cysteine and phenylalanine, the CDR3 has 15 amino acids. The kept DNA is CDR3 alone, 45 bases in frame from the first base. In the germline V gene, CDR1 corresponds to SGHVS and CDR2 to FQNEAQ.

In this chain, TRBV7-8 is recombined with TRBJ1-2, with TRBD1 identical over 7 junction bases. The clonotype originates from a male donor with diffuse large B-cell lymphoma. This material consisted of PBMCs, taken in a trial of ipilimumab plus nivolumab as post-transplant consolidation. At the DNA level, the sequence is TGTGCCAGCAGCCGCCGGGACAGCCCTGACTATGGCTACACCTTC. The resulting protein is CASSRRDSPDYGYTF.